These 8 T cell receptor beta chains were sequenced from one sample in a study of memory CD4+ T cells and cytomegalovirus serostatus. Single viable CD3+CD4+CD8-CD45RO+ cells were sorted as the memory CD4+ T cells. Assay: immunoSEQ multiplex PCR; the TCRdb copy retains only in-frame clones and omits some. The data contain about 46,000 clones, 60% to 80% of them singletons. Input material: memory CD4+ T cells from blood. The receptor source for this set is an adult in good health and CMV-seronegative.

The chain links TRBV7-2 to TRBJ1-1; D is unresolved. Deletions cut 5 bases from V and 5 bases from J, with 12 bases between. Germline V gene sequence: CDR1 SGHTA, CDR2 FQGNSA. The CDR3 consists of 13 residues. The CDR3 is CASSQSGRTEAFF. The CDR3 DNA sequence: TGTGCCAGCAGCCAAAGCGGAAGGACTGAAGCTTTCTTT. The variable domain in full, completed from reference TRBV7-2 and TRBJ1-1, reads GAGVSQSPSNKVTEKGKDVELRCDPISGHTALYWYRQSLGQGLEFLIYFQGNSAPDKSGLPSDRFSAERTGGSVSTLTIQRTQQEDSAVYLCASSQSGRTEAFFGQGTRLTVV.

The table lists this clone with a few counts. The J gene is TRBJ1-1, the V gene TRBV30; D is uncertain. This CDR3 comprises 13 residues. From germline, CDR1 is GTSNPN and CDR2 SVGIG (reference sequence). V lost 4 bases and J lost 0, with 9 bases in between. The CDR3 region has the DNA TGTGCCTGGATGGTCACTATGAACACTGAAGCTTTCTTT. This sequence encodes CAWMVTMNTEAFF.

The chain recombines TRBV6-6 with TRBJ1-1, with TRBD1 identical over 7 bases. V lost 8 bases and J lost 4; bases outside the gene matches: 7. CDR3 length: 13 residues. The germline V gene encodes CDR1 MNHNY and CDR2 SVGAGI (reference sequence). CDR3 sequence reads: CASGGQPITEAFF. The CDR3 DNA follows: TGTGCCAGCGGGGGACAGCCCATCACTGAAGCTTTCTTT.

The V gene is TRBV28, the J gene TRBJ1-5, with unresolved D. Trimming took 4 bases from V and 5 from J, leaving 3 bases between them. This CDR3 region has 11 residues. Germline CDR1 and CDR2: MDHEN and SYDVKM. CDR3 residues: CASSSDQPQHF. The CDR3 nucleotides are TGTGCCAGCAGTTCAGATCAGCCCCAGCATTTT.

The V call is TRBV20-1, the J call TRBJ1-3, with D unresolved. The CDR3 covers 11 residues. Germline CDR1 reads DFQATT; CDR2 reads SNEGSKA (reference sequence). V dropped 3 bases and J dropped 1 base, with 1 base sitting between them. The CDR3 sequence: CSASSGNTIYF. The CDR3, as DNA: TGCAGTGCTAGTTCTGGAAACACCATATATTTT.

About this clone: Mismatch with germline at one junction end may stem from a read error. The chain joins TRBV10-3 to TRBJ1-1, with unresolved D. Germline-derived CDR1 and CDR2 are ENHRY and SYGVKD. This CDR3 comprises 14 residues. DNA for the CDR3: TGTGCCATCGGTAGTCAGACGGGGAACACTGAAACTTTCTTT. Translating gives CAIGSQTGNTETFF.

This clone is a singleton in its sample. The chain has TRBV2 and TRBJ2-7; TRBD2 agrees at 7 bases. Germline V lookup: CDR1 SNHLY, CDR2 FYNNEI. This CDR3 contains 13 residues. Trimming cost V 7 bases and J 2 bases; bases outside gene matches: 5. In nucleotides, the CDR3 is TGTGCCAGCATGTCCCGGGGGGCCTACGAGCAGTACTTC. Encoded protein: CASMSRGAYEQYF.

The rearrangement links TRBV4-3 to TRBJ2-7, with D perhaps TRBD2 (5 bases). Germline CDR1 and CDR2: LGHNA and YSLEER. Trimming removed 0 bases at V and 0 bases at J, with 9 bases between. CDR3 length equals 15 residues. The CDR3 sequence is CASSQDLLASYEQYF. The DNA for the CDR3 is TGCGCCAGCAGCCAAGATCTCCTAGCCTCCTACGAGCAGTACTTC.